These 19 T cell receptor beta chains came from one sample sequenced in a study of blood T cell repertoires in COVID-19. The protocol was immunoSEQ multiplex PCR, while the TCRdb copy is restricted to in-frame clones and leaves out a portion. The sample holds roughly 260,000 clones, about 88% seen once. What was sequenced was peripheral blood. The source of these receptors is a man in his fifties or sixties who had recovered from COVID-19.

CDR3 nucleotides: TGTGCCAGCAGTTTAGTAGACTCCTACAATGAGCAGTTCTTC. Its protein product is CASSLVDSYNEQFF. The chain uses TRBV27 and TRBJ2-1; D is uncertain. Germline V gene lookup returns CDR1 MNHEY and CDR2 SMNVEV (reference sequence). CDR3 length: 14 amino acids. With 2 bases removed from V and 0 bases from J, the gap between germline ends came to 5 bases.

Concerning this clone: The same CDR3 arises from other DNA sequences in this sample as well. This sequence joins TRBV6-5 and TRBJ1-2; D remains unclear. The V end was cut by 0 bases, the J end by 8 bases, with 7 bases between. In germline, CDR1 is MNHEY, CDR2 SVGAGI. The CDR3 totals 12 residues. CDR3 sequence reads: CASSYSGGGYTF. The CDR3, as DNA: TGTGCCAGCAGTTACTCTGGAGGGGGCTACACCTTC.

The chain is built from TRBV10-1 and TRBJ2-5; TRBD2 agrees at 11 bases. Germline V gene sequence: CDR1 WNHNN, CDR2 SYGVQD (reference sequence). J was trimmed by 1 base and V by 6 bases; bases with no gene match: 4. This CDR3 contains 15 residues. This chain's CDR3 is CASRIAGGPQETQYF. The CDR3 nucleotides are TGCGCCAGCAGAATAGCGGGGGGGCCCCAAGAGACCCAGTACTTC.

The chain recombines TRBV4-2 with TRBJ1-1; D ambiguous. The CDR3 consists of 16 residues. Trimming left V 1 base short and J 1 base short, with 13 bases between. Germline CDR1 is LGHNA and CDR2 is YNFKEQ. This chain's CDR3 is CASSQGGIGRNTEAFF. For the CDR3, the DNA is TGTGCCAGCAGCCAAGGAGGCATAGGGAGGAACACTGAAGCTTTCTTT.

J is TRBJ2-1 and V is TRBV10-3, with a possible D match to TRBD1 (6 bases). The CDR3 totals 14 residues. V dropped 7 bases and J dropped 4 bases, with 14 bases sitting between them. Germline V gene sequence: CDR1 ENHRY, CDR2 SYGVKD. The CDR3 loop is CAIMIRGEYNEQFF. DNA for the CDR3: TGTGCCATCATGATCAGGGGAGAGTACAATGAGCAGTTCTTC.

This clone was picked up a small number of times. The same CDR3 is also encoded by other DNA sequences in this sample. The rearrangement joins TRBV29-1 to TRBJ2-1, with a possible D match to TRBD1 (6 bases). Germline V gene data show CDR1 as SQVTM and CDR2 as ANQGSEA. There are 17 residues in the CDR3. With 6 bases removed from V and 2 bases from J, the gap between germline ends came to 23 bases. CDR3 nucleotide sequence: TGCAGCGTCAACTACCGGGACATTAGACGGACCTACAATGAGCAGTTCTTC. It translates to CSVNYRDIRRTYNEQFF.

This chain links TRBV19 with TRBJ1-1; no clear D gene. The CDR3 runs 12 residues. Germline lookup yields CDR1 LNHDA and CDR2 SQIVND (reference sequence). V was shortened by 5 bases and J by 1 base, with 5 bases between the two germline ends. The CDR3 sequence: CASSYRNTEAFF. The CDR3 bases are TGTGCCAGTAGTTACAGGAACACTGAAGCTTTCTTT.

This clone was recorded only once. The chain employs TRBV9 and TRBJ1-2; D is unresolved. V lost 7 bases and J lost 8, with 15 bases in between. CDR1 and CDR2 from the germline V gene are SGDLS and YYNGEE. The CDR3 covers 12 residues. This CDR3 is CASGSLPGGYTF. In nucleotides, the CDR3 is TGTGCCAGCGGATCCTTACCGGGGGGCTACACCTTC.

The sample holds one count of this clone. This rearrangement joins TRBV3-1 (or the pseudogene TRBV3-2) to TRBJ2-6, with D possibly matching TRBD1 (5 bases). There are 15 residues in the CDR3. Germline V gene lookup returns CDR1 LGHDT and CDR2 YNNKEL (reference sequence). The V end was cut by 4 bases, the J end by 4 bases, with 11 bases between. As DNA, the CDR3 is TGTGCCAGCAGCCCGCAGGGCCCCGGGGCCAACGTCCTGACTTTC. Protein: CASSPQGPGANVLTF.

The rearrangement uses TRBV5-1 and TRBJ2-7; 8 bases map to TRBD2. V trimming: 2 bases; J trimming: 4 bases; junction bases outside the gene matches: 5. CDR3 size: 14 residues. Germline V lookup: CDR1 SGHRS, CDR2 YFSETQ. The chain's CDR3 is CASSLNSGEYEQYF. In nucleotides, the CDR3 is TGCGCCAGCAGCTTAAATAGCGGGGAGTACGAGCAGTACTTC.

This clone came up once. This sequence joins TRBV6-5 and TRBJ1-2; tentatively, D is TRBD1 (5 bases). V lost 7 bases and J lost 8, with 17 bases in between. Germline V gene data show CDR1 as MNHEY and CDR2 as SVGAGI. CDR3 size: 13 residues. For the CDR3, the DNA is TGTGCCAGCACCGACCCGGTCAGGGAAGGCTACACCTTC. This sequence encodes CASTDPVREGYTF.

This chain uses TRBV6-1 with TRBJ2-1; 10 bases are shared with TRBD2. Trimming at V came to 1 base and at J to 3 bases, leaving 6 bases not matched to a gene. The CDR3 is made up of 17 amino acids. Germline values: CDR1 MNHNS, CDR2 SASEGT. This CDR3 reads CASSEEGASGGYNEQFF. The CDR3 coding sequence is TGTGCCAGCAGTGAAGAGGGTGCTAGCGGGGGCTACAATGAGCAGTTCTTC.

The rearrangement uses TRBV19 and TRBJ1-5; possible D gene TRBD1, 6 bases. The CDR3 contains 18 residues. The V end lost 0 bases, the J end lost 2 bases, and 17 bases lay between the germline ends. CDR1 LNHDA and CDR2 SQIVND come from the germline V gene (reference sequence). The CDR3 DNA follows: TGTGCCAGTAGTATAGATTACAGACTCAGGGGCGGCAATCAGCCCCAGCATTTT. This codes for CASSIDYRLRGGNQPQHF.

The chain joins TRBV10-1 to TRBJ2-3; 12 nucleotides align to TRBD2. CDR3 length: 18 amino acids. Trimming cost V 5 bases and J 3 bases; bases outside gene matches: 12. Germline V gene data show CDR1 as WNHNN and CDR2 as SYGVQD (reference sequence). In nucleotides, the CDR3 is TGCGCCAGCAGTAGCGGCTCTAGCGGGGGGGCCGGGACAGATACGCAGTATTTT. Translation gives CASSSGSSGGAGTDTQYF.

CDR3 coding DNA: TGTGCCAGCAGCCCCATTCCTAAAGCTGCAACTAATGAAAAACTGTTTTTT. Its translation is CASSPIPKAATNEKLFF. This chain connects TRBV7-8 to TRBJ1-4; D is unresolved. The V end lost 5 bases, the J end lost 0 bases, and 16 bases lay between the germline ends. The CDR3 loop spans 17 amino acids. Germline loops: CDR1 SGHVS, CDR2 FQNEAQ.

J is TRBJ2-7 and V is TRBV14; 9 positions agree with TRBD1. The CDR3 has 14 residues. Germline CDR1 is SGHDN and CDR2 is FVKESK. V dropped 4 bases and J dropped 4; count of bases not matched to a gene: 5. The chain's CDR3 is CASSPGTGLYEQYF. The DNA for the CDR3 is TGTGCCAGCAGCCCCGGGACAGGGTTGTACGAGCAGTACTTC.

The chain employs TRBV5-1 and TRBJ2-7, with 7 bases identical to TRBD1. Germline CDR1 is SGHRS and CDR2 is YFSETQ. The CDR3 totals 15 residues. The V gene end was trimmed by 4 bases and the J gene end by 3 bases; junction bases not matched to a gene: 10. The CDR3 here is CASSPGQPLLYEQYF. Written as DNA, the CDR3 is TGCGCCAGCAGCCCGGGACAGCCGCTCCTCTACGAGCAGTACTTC.

This clone occurred once. The rearrangement links TRBV7-2 to TRBJ2-1; TRBD2 is a possible D gene (6 bases). In germline, CDR1 is SGHTA, CDR2 FQGNSA. V lost 1 base, J lost 0 bases, and 10 bases lay in between. The CDR3 is 16 amino acids. In DNA, the CDR3 is TGTGCCAGCAGCTTAGTCGGGGGAAGCTCCTACAATGAGCAGTTCTTC. It is translated as CASSLVGGSSYNEQFF.

V gene TRBV6-5 combines with J gene TRBJ1-1; TRBD1 is a possible D gene (6 bases). The CDR3 is 12 amino acids. Germline V lookup: CDR1 MNHEY, CDR2 SVGAGI. Trimming took off 6 bases at V and 7 bases at J, with 12 bases between the two ends. Here the CDR3 reads CASSDTGYEAFF. CDR3 bases: TGTGCCAGCAGCGACACAGGGTATGAAGCTTTCTTT.